A single T cell receptor beta chain is shown here with its context. Original data processing: Amplification from reference gene primers served as the basis for estimated nucleated cell counts. TCRdb's copy holds only in-frame clones and misses some; the assay was immunoSEQ multiplex PCR. V, J and clone size reflect that table, while D and trimming were determined from the DNA. The sample holds about 200,000 clones, roughly 85% seen once. The CDR3 is 15 residues long. V was shortened by 2 bases and J by 5 bases, with 15 bases between the two germline ends. CDR1 SGHTA and CDR2 FQGNSA come from the germline V gene. The data derive from a study of blood T cell repertoires in COVID-19. The overall study: COVID-19 samples collected from the United States, Italy and Spain covered acute and convalescent phases. From T cells, B-cell-depleted T cells, or PBMCs came the material, which was cDNA or gDNA.

The clonotype comes from a man younger than 40 who had recovered from COVID-19. The chain carries TRBV7-2 and TRBJ1-2, with D unresolved. Sequences were obtained from peripheral blood. The CDR3 DNA reads as TGTGCCAGCAGCTTATCGGTGACTGTAAATTATGGCTACACCTTC. Translation: CASSLSVTVNYGYTF.